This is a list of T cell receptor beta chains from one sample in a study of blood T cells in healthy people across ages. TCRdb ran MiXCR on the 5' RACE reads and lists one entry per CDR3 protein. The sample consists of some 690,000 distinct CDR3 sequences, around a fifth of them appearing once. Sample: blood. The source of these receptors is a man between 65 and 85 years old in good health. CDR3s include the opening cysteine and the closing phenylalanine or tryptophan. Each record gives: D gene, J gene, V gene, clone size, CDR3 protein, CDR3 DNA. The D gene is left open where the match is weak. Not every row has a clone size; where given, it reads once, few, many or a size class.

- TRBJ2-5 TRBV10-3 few CAISDPGREETQYF TGTGCCATCAGTGATCCGGGACGAGAAGAGACCCAGTACTTC
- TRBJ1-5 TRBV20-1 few CSALGGQHNQPQHF TGCAGTGCCCTTGGGGGACAACATAATCAGCCCCAGCATTTT
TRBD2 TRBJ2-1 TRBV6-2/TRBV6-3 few CASRTRLAGNYNEQFF TGTGCCAGCAGAACCCGACTAGCGGGAAACTACAATGAGCAGTTCTTC
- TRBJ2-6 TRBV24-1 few CATSVGRGANVLTF TGTGCCACCAGTGTCGGCCGTGGGGCCAACGTCCTGACTTTC
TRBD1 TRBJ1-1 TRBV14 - CASSQGQGLWAFF TGTGCCAGCAGCCAAGGACAGGGGTTGTGGGCTTTCTTT
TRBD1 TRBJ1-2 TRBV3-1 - CASSHSGQGGGGYTF TGTGCCAGCAGCCATTCGGGACAGGGCGGCGGTGGCTACACCTTC
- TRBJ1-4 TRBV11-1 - CASSLQPTNEKLFF TGTGCCAGCAGCTTACAACCGACAAATGAAAAACTGTTTTTT
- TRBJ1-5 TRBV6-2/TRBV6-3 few CASTPRAGNQPQHF TGTGCCAGCACCCCGAGAGCGGGCAATCAGCCCCAGCATTTT
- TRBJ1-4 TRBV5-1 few CASSPRDGDEKLFF TGCGCCAGCTCCCCCCGGGACGGAGATGAAAAACTGTTTTTT
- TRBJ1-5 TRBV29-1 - CSVILMGEINQPQHF TGCAGCGTGATCCTTATGGGGGAGATCAATCAGCCCCAGCATTTT
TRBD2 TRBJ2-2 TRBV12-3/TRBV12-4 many CASSSGLASGELFF TGTGCCAGCAGTTCGGGACTAGCTTCCGGGGAGCTGTTTTTT